These 29 T cell receptor beta chains came from one sample sequenced in a study of control samples from healthy donors and cancer patients (dated by TCRdb to the early 2020s). Receptors were amplified or captured by the immunoSEQ multiplex PCR assay. TCRdb retrieved this table from immuneACCESS and kept in-frame rearrangements only. Not all clones are present; in checked studies, unresolved V genes account for under half, and no reason is known for the remainder. Present in this sample are 95,000 to 100,000 clones, approximately 90% of which were seen just once. The ten top clones hold under 10% of the sample. The sample comprised blood. All receptors derive from a man younger than 40 in good health.

The chain has TRBV18 and TRBJ2-1; D is undetermined. This CDR3 is 14 amino acids long. Trimming took 2 bases from V and 3 from J, leaving 8 bases between them. CDR1 KGHSH and CDR2 LQKENI come from the germline V gene. In DNA, the CDR3 is TGTGCCAGCTCACCAGGGATAAACTACAATGAGCAGTTCTTC. Amino acids: CASSPGINYNEQFF.

There are a few counts of this clone. V is TRBV6-6 and J is TRBJ2-1; D unclear. Deletions cut 6 bases from V and 5 bases from J, with 8 bases between. The CDR3 length is 12 residues. Germline CDR1 and CDR2: MNHNY and SVGAGI (reference sequence). The CDR3 DNA reads as TGTGCCAGCAGCACTTCTAACAATGAGCAGTTCTTC. Translating it yields CASSTSNNEQFF.

The rearrangement uses TRBV27 and TRBJ1-2, with D perhaps matching TRBD1 (5 bases). The germline gives CDR1 MNHEY, CDR2 SMNVEV (reference sequence). The V and J ends lost 4 bases and 8 bases respectively, with 14 bases between them. This CDR3 spans 13 amino acids. The CDR3 reads CASSYSGTEGYTF. CDR3 bases: TGTGCCAGCAGTTATTCCGGGACGGAGGGCTACACCTTC.

The CDR3: CASSLDSSGTGELFF. The CDR3 coding sequence is TGTGCCAGCAGCTTAGACAGTAGCGGCACCGGGGAGCTGTTTTTT. The genes are TRBV11-3 and TRBJ2-2, with D maybe TRBD2 (6 bases). Germline V gene data show CDR1 as SGHNT and CDR2 as YENEEA. This CDR3 is 15 amino acids long. V was cut by 0 bases and J by 4 bases, with 9 bases left in between.

This chain uses TRBV10-3 with TRBJ2-3; tentative D call: TRBD2 (5 bases). The CDR3 totals 13 residues. Germline CDR1 is ENHRY and CDR2 is SYGVKD. V dropped 6 bases and J dropped 1 base, with 8 bases sitting between them. Written as DNA, the CDR3 is TGTGCCATCAGGTCAGCGGGCACAGATACGCAGTATTTT. Encoded protein: CAIRSAGTDTQYF.

This clone appeared once. The chain uses TRBV5-1 and TRBJ2-3; 8 positions match TRBD2. The germline V gene encodes CDR1 SGHRS and CDR2 YFSETQ. The J segment lost 12 bases and the V segment lost 1 base, leaving 7 bases of the junction unmatched. This CDR3 region has 13 residues. The CDR3 sequence is CASSLNGRALQYF. The DNA for the CDR3 is TGCGCCAGCAGCTTGAACGGGAGGGCCCTCCAGTATTTT.

Points on this clone: At one of its ends the junction is not consistent with the germline gene, which may arise from a read error. This chain joins TRBV4-3 and TRBJ2-1; 8 bases fit TRBD2. The CDR3 runs 13 residues. Per the germline V gene, CDR1 is LGHNA and CDR2 is YSLEER. The CDR3 region has the DNA TGCGCCAGCAGCCAAGGCTCAGCGACTAGCGTCCTCTTC. Its translation is CASSQGSATSVLF.

V and J are TRBV24-1 and TRBJ1-2; D gene unclear. CDR1 and CDR2 from the germline V gene are KGHDR and SFDVKD. V was clipped by 4 bases and J by 4 bases, with 6 bases between them. The CDR3 is 12 amino acids. The CDR3 sequence: CATSEDSYGYTF. The CDR3 nucleotides read TGTGCCACCAGTGAGGATTCCTATGGCTACACCTTC.

This clone was detected only once. V gene TRBV18 combines with J gene TRBJ2-7, with D possibly matching TRBD1 (5 bases). This CDR3 has 13 amino acids. The V gene lost 4 bases and the J gene lost 0 bases, with 7 bases spanning the gap. Germline CDR1 reads KGHSH; CDR2 reads LQKENI. The CDR3 coding sequence is TGTGCCAGCTCACAGGGGCCCTCCTACGAGCAGTACTTC. This translates into CASSQGPSYEQYF. Together with reference TRBV18 and TRBJ2-7, the CDR3 gives the full variable domain: NAGVMQNPRHLVRRRGQEARLRCSPMKGHSHVYWYRQLPEEGLKFMVYLQKENIIDESGMPKERFSAEFPKEGPSILRIQQVVRGDSAAYFCASSQGPSYEQYFGPGTRLTVT.

The rearrangement links TRBV18 to TRBJ1-4; 7 nucleotides agree with TRBD1. The CDR3 runs 15 residues. Germline loops: CDR1 KGHSH, CDR2 LQKENI. Trimming at V came to 0 bases and at J to 8 bases, leaving 6 bases not matched to a gene. CDR3 sequence (DNA): TGTGCCAGCTCACCACCGGGACAGCGCACAGAAAAACTGTTTTTT. Encoded protein: CASSPPGQRTEKLFF. Full variable domain (outside the CDR3, taken from reference TRBV18 and TRBJ1-4): NAGVMQNPRHLVRRRGQEARLRCSPMKGHSHVYWYRQLPEEGLKFMVYLQKENIIDESGMPKERFSAEFPKEGPSILRIQQVVRGDSAAYFCASSPPGQRTEKLFFGSGTQLSVL.

The chain recombines TRBV11-3 with TRBJ2-7; D possibly uses TRBD1 or TRBD2 (7 bases each). CDR1 SGHNT and CDR2 YENEEA come from the germline V gene. The V end lost 0 bases, the J end lost 3 bases, and 15 bases lay between the germline ends. The CDR3 has 16 amino acids. The CDR3 DNA reads as TGTGCCAGCAGCTTAGAGGGGGGGACAGCCAGCTACGAGCAGTACTTC. Amino acid sequence: CASSLEGGTASYEQYF.

The chain has TRBV5-5 and TRBJ2-5; 14 positions agree with TRBD2. Per germline, CDR1 SGHKS and CDR2 YYEKEE (reference sequence). The CDR3 extends over 16 amino acids. The V segment lost 2 bases and the J segment 5 bases; nucleotides outside the gene matches: 5. CDR3 in amino acids: CASSFRTSGRSETQYF. The CDR3, as DNA: TGTGCCAGCAGCTTCCGGACTAGCGGGAGGAGTGAGACCCAGTACTTC.

The chain employs TRBV5-6 and TRBJ1-6; the D gene is possibly TRBD1 (6 bases). Trimming removed 0 bases at V and 6 bases at J, with 16 bases between. Germline loops: CDR1 SGHDT, CDR2 YYEEEE. The CDR3 sequence is 17 residues long. The CDR3, as DNA: TGTGCCAGCAGCTTGGCCTGGGTCAAGGGGGGTAATTCACCCCTCCACTTT. Its translation is CASSLAWVKGGNSPLHF.

V usage is TRBV24-1 and J usage is TRBJ1-1; no firm D call. Germline-derived CDR1 and CDR2 are KGHDR and SFDVKD. The CDR3 covers 13 residues. Trimming cost V 3 bases and J 2 bases, with 6 bases left between them. CDR3 residues: CATSDITNTEAFF. The DNA for the CDR3 is TGTGCCACCAGTGATATTACTAACACTGAAGCTTTCTTT.

The chain is built from TRBV5-1 and TRBJ2-1, with 12 bases aligning to TRBD2. Germline V gene sequence: CDR1 SGHRS, CDR2 YFSETQ. The CDR3 has 17 residues. V lost 0 bases, J lost 7 bases, and 8 bases stayed unmatched. The CDR3 coding sequence is TGCGCCAGCAGCTTGGCGAGTCCTAGCGGGAGGGATAATGAGCAGTTCTTC. As protein: CASSLASPSGRDNEQFF.

The gene calls are TRBV3-1 (or the pseudogene TRBV3-2) and TRBJ2-7; no reliable D call. Per the germline V gene, CDR1 is LGHDT and CDR2 is YNNKEL (reference sequence). CDR3 length: 10 amino acids. V was trimmed by 4 bases and J by 13 bases, leaving 11 bases between them. The CDR3 protein is CASSLCVHYF. As DNA, the CDR3 is TGTGCCAGCAGCCTTTGCGTTCACTACTTC.

The chain uses TRBV6-5 and TRBJ2-1, with 9 positions matching TRBD1. The CDR3 covers 15 residues. Looked up from germline, CDR1 is MNHEY and CDR2 is SVGAGI. The V and J ends lost 8 bases and 4 bases, in that order; junction bases with no gene match: 9. Here the CDR3 reads CASRYDRGAYNEQFF. In DNA form, the CDR3 reads TGTGCCAGCCGCTATGACAGGGGGGCTTACAATGAGCAGTTCTTC.

The count of this clone is one. The V call is TRBV5-1, the J call TRBJ1-2; tentatively, D is TRBD1 (6 bases). The germline CDR1 and CDR2 sequences are SGHRS and YFSETQ. The CDR3 sequence is 14 residues long. Trimming stripped 4 bases from V and 2 bases from J, with 12 bases between. CDR3 loop: CASSARDKNYGYTF. In nucleotides, the CDR3 is TGCGCCAGCAGCGCAAGGGACAAGAACTATGGCTACACCTTC.

The CDR3 nucleotides are TGTGCCAGTCCCGGTACTGCATCCCCCGGGGAGCTGTTTTTT. This sequence encodes CASPGTASPGELFF. This rearrangement joins TRBV19 to TRBJ2-2; D remains unclear. Germline V CDR1 and CDR2: LNHDA, SQIVND (reference sequence). The V and J ends lost 8 bases and 6 bases respectively, with 16 bases between them. The CDR3 is 14 amino acids.

This sequence joins TRBV12-3 or TRBV12-4 and TRBJ1-1, with D unresolved. With 8 bases removed from V and 5 bases from J, the gap between germline ends came to 6 bases. The CDR3 has 10 amino acids. The CDR3 coding sequence is TGTGCCAGCTCTAGTACTGAAGCTTTCTTT. This codes for CASSSTEAFF.

The rearrangement joins TRBV7-9 to TRBJ1-2; D gene ambiguous. The CDR3 contains 14 residues. From germline, CDR1 is SEHNR and CDR2 FQNEAQ (reference sequence). Trimming pared 5 bases from V and 1 base from J, leaving 11 bases between. CDR3 sequence reads: CASSRKQLNYGYTF. The CDR3 DNA sequence: TGTGCCAGCAGCCGCAAACAGCTTAACTATGGCTACACCTTC.

The chain links TRBV6-6 to TRBJ2-2, with 7 bases aligning to TRBD2. This CDR3 is 14 amino acids long. V lost 5 bases to trimming and J lost 2 bases; unmatched junction nucleotides: 2. Germline assignment: CDR1 MNHNY and CDR2 SVGAGI (reference sequence). DNA for the CDR3: TGTGCCAGCAGTCTAGCGGATAACACCGGGGAGCTGTTTTTT. Translated, it gives CASSLADNTGELFF.

The chain recombines TRBV2 with TRBJ1-6; no reliable D call. Germline V gene data show CDR1 as SNHLY and CDR2 as FYNNEI. The V end was cut by 4 bases, the J end by 0 bases, with 7 bases between. The CDR3 extends over 15 amino acids. CDR3 in amino acids: CASSGENSYNSPLHF. DNA for the CDR3: TGTGCCAGCAGTGGTGAAAACTCCTATAATTCACCCCTCCACTTT.

This clone occurred a few times. The chain uses TRBV28 and TRBJ2-7, with D possibly being TRBD1 (6 bases). V was cut by 6 bases and J by 2 bases, with 17 bases left in between. Germline V gene sequence: CDR1 MDHEN, CDR2 SYDVKM. The CDR3 spans 15 residues. The CDR3 sequence is CASRKLGTLTYEQYF. CDR3 nucleotide sequence: TGTGCCAGCAGAAAGCTGGGGACATTAACCTACGAGCAGTACTTC.

The chain links TRBV5-1 to TRBJ2-2; 7 bases fit TRBD2. Germline V gene data show CDR1 as SGHRS and CDR2 as YFSETQ. The CDR3 spans 15 residues. V dropped 2 bases and J dropped 3; count of bases not matched to a gene: 4. CDR3 DNA sequence: TGCGCCAGCAGCTTCGGGGGGTCCGACACCGGGGAGCTGTTTTTT. It is translated as CASSFGGSDTGELFF. The complete variable domain, with remaining parts taken from reference TRBV5-1 and TRBJ2-2, reads KAGVTQTPRYLIKTRGQQVTLSCSPISGHRSVSWYQQTPGQGLQFLFEYFSETQRNKGNFPGRFSGRQFSNSRSEMNVSTLELGDSALYLCASSFGGSDTGELFFGEGSRLTVL.

The rearrangement joins TRBV6-5 to TRBJ1-2; D is perhaps TRBD1 (5 bases). Per germline, CDR1 MNHEY and CDR2 SVGAGI. This CDR3 has 13 residues. V was pared by 6 bases and J by 1 base, with 9 bases between. For the CDR3, the DNA is TGTGCCAGCAGCCCGGGGGGTAACTATGGCTACACCTTC. Protein sequence: CASSPGGNYGYTF.

The chain carries TRBV27 and TRBJ1-6; 7 bases line up with TRBD1. Germline lookup yields CDR1 MNHEY and CDR2 SMNVEV (reference sequence). This CDR3 has 16 residues. The V gene end was trimmed by 4 bases and the J gene end by 10 bases; junction bases not matched to a gene: 13. CDR3 DNA sequence: TGTGCCAGCAGTTCCGCCCTTGGACAGGTTAAGTCACCCCTCCACTTT. Translation: CASSSALGQVKSPLHF.

The chain combines TRBV20-1 with TRBJ1-1; the D is unclear. The CDR3 spans 11 residues. V was clipped by 6 bases and J by 5 bases, with 10 bases between them. CDR1 is DFQATT, CDR2 SNEGSKA, per germline (reference sequence). CDR3 nucleotides: TGCAGTGCGCCTCTTGAGACTGAAGCTTTCTTT. Amino acid sequence: CSAPLETEAFF.

V usage is TRBV28 and J usage is TRBJ2-2; 8 nucleotides match TRBD2. Trimming removed 5 bases from V and 7 bases from J; junction bases left unmatched: 12. CDR1 and CDR2 (germline): MDHEN, SYDVKM. The CDR3 loop spans 16 amino acids. Here the CDR3 DNA reads TGTGCCAGCAGTACCCCTGTAGCGGGATCGCACGGGGAGCTGTTTTTT. Amino acids: CASSTPVAGSHGELFF.